This entry concerns a single T cell receptor (beta chain). The antigen is undetermined. The CDR3 loop spans 13 amino acids. V lost 1 base to trimming and J lost 2 bases, with 6 bases between them. Germline CDR1 SGHNT, CDR2 YYREEE (reference sequence). These data are taken from a study of beta chain features in type 1 diabetes. Regarding the study as a whole: A moderate, significant TCRB CDR3 shortening appeared in type 1 diabetes across four CD4+ subsets.

All of the isolated RNA was reverse transcribed, so expressed TCRB transcripts were sequenced. Assay used: immunoSEQ multiplex PCR; TCRdb lists only in-frame clones, some missing. The data show about 270,000 clones, with roughly an eighth seen just once and over 0.015% held by the top ten. The clonotype comes from a man aged 30-40 years with type 1 diabetes. The sample comprised naive CD4+ T cells from blood. This rearrangement joins TRBV5-4 to TRBJ1-2; D not resolved. CDR3 in amino acids: CASSLPQNYGYTF. CDR3 DNA: TGTGCCAGCAGCTTGCCCCAGAACTATGGCTACACCTTC.